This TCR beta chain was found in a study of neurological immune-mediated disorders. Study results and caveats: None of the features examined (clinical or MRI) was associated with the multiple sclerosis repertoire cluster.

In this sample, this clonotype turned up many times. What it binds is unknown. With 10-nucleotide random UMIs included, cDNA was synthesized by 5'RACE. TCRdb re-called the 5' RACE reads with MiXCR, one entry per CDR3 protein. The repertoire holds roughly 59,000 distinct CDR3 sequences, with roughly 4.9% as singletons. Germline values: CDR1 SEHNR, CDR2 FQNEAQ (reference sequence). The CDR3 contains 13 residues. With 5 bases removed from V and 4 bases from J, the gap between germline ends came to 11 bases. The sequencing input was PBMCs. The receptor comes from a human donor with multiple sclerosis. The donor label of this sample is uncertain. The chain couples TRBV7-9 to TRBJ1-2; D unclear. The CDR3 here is CASSAVGLYGYTF. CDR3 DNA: TGTGCCAGCAGCGCCGTCGGGCTCTATGGCTACACCTTC. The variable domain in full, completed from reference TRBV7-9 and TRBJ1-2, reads DTGVSQNPRHKITKRGQNVTFRCDPISEHNRLYWYRQTLGQGPEFLTYFQNEAQLEKSRLLSDRFSAERPKGSFSTLEIQRTEQGDSAMYLCASSAVGLYGYTFGSGTRLTVV.